This T cell receptor (beta chain) stems from a study of cytomegalovirus exposure and HLA in healthy donors. Study in general: In an earlier analysis, 95 million to 130 million unique TCR beta sequences were found from approximately 170 million T cells. Unique TCRs numbering 75 million to 95 million, obtained from HLA-typed donors, made up an early data release.

With regard to this clone: Its antigen is unidentified.

With 5 bases removed from V and 1 base from J, the gap between germline ends came to 10 bases. The CDR3 is made up of 13 amino acids. Germline V gene sequence: CDR1 SGHRS, CDR2 YFSETQ. Researchers ran the PCR with 60 Vbeta and 13 Jbeta primers. Sequencing used immunoSEQ multiplex PCR; TCRdb keeps in-frame clones, though not all of them. The data hold 120,000 or so clones, with approximately 84% observed a single time. Study results and caveats: The presence/absence work took it that sequencing depth was about the same across donors. Later work found that TCR association rates differed between HLA loci; DRB1 had the most and HLA-C the fewest.

The sample comprised PBMCs. The origin of this receptor is a man between 35 and 55 years old in good health and CMV-seronegative. The chain combines TRBV5-1 with TRBJ2-7, with a weak D call TRBD2 (5 bases). Here the CDR3 reads CASSEGVSYEQYF. The CDR3 DNA is TGCGCCAGCAGTGAGGGTGTTTCCTACGAGCAGTACTTC. The entire variable domain, with the rest obtained from reference TRBV5-1 and TRBJ2-7, is as follows: KAGVTQTPRYLIKTRGQQVTLSCSPISGHRSVSWYQQTPGQGLQFLFEYFSETQRNKGNFPGRFSGRQFSNSRSEMNVSTLELGDSALYLCASSEGVSYEQYFGPGTRLTVT.